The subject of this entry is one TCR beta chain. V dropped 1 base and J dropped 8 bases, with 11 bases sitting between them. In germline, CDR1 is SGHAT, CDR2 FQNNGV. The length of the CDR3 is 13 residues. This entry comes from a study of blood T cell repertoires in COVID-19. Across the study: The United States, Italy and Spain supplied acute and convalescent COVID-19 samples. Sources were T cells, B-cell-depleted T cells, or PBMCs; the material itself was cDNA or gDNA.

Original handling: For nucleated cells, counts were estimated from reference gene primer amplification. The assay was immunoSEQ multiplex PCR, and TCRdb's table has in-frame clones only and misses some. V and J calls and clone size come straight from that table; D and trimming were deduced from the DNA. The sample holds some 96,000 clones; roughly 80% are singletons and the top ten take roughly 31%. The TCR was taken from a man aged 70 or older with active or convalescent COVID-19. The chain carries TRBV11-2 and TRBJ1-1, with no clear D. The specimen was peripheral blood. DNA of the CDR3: TGTGCCAGCAGCTTAGTTCGGTCCGAAGAAGCTTTCTTT. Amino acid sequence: CASSLVRSEEAFF.